The T cell receptor (beta chain) under discussion was sequenced for a study of PD-1 blockade in classical Hodgkin lymphoma. Study-level findings and limits: Before treatment, TCR diversity in newly diagnosed patients was reportedly lower than in healthy donors.

Sequencing used immunoSEQ multiplex PCR; TCRdb keeps in-frame clones, though not all of them. The table has 35,000 to 50,000 clones, 69% seen once. The time point denotes: cycle 4 day 1 (C4D1), after about 6 weeks of nivolumab. Each patient's relapse followed autologous stem cell transplantation, and brentuximab vedotin exposure varied. On this clone: Its specificity is not known.

Source: peripheral blood mononuclear cells (PBMCs), taken before the fourth cycle of nivolumab. The sequence was obtained from a human donor with classical Hodgkin lymphoma.

Here the CDR3 reads CASSQDRQRGYNEQFF. DNA of the CDR3: TGCGCCAGCAGCCAAGATCGCCAGCGGGGTTACAATGAGCAGTTCTTC. This chain connects TRBV4-3 to TRBJ2-1; TRBD2 aligns across 7 bases. There are 16 residues in the CDR3. The germline gives CDR1 LGHNA, CDR2 YSLEER. The V gene end was trimmed by 0 bases and the J gene end by 4 bases; junction bases not matched to a gene: 6.